The clone carrying this TCR beta chain was picked up one time. This specimen comes from a study of cytomegalovirus exposure and HLA in healthy donors. The donors formed part of the approximately 130-subject validation cohort, distinct from the roughly 600-subject first cohort. The CDR3 length is 14 residues. The germline V gene has CDR1 SNHLY and CDR2 FYNNEI. Trimming at V came to 7 bases and at J to 5 bases, leaving 10 bases not matched to a gene. This table comes from immunoSEQ multiplex PCR, and its TCRdb copy is limited to in-frame clones, with some not included. The sample includes over 85,000 clones, over 85% of them seen just once.

The specimen was PBMCs. J is TRBJ1-2 and V is TRBV2; 7 bases fit TRBD1. This clonotype originated in a woman aged 25 to 39 in good health and CMV-seropositive. The CDR3 DNA reads TGTGCCAGCAACGGTGTCTCAGGGGGATATGGCTACACCTTC. Its translation is CASNGVSGGYGYTF.